These 4 T cell receptor beta chains were all obtained from the same sample, sequenced in a study of blood T cells in healthy people across ages. A second PCR, run for about 7 to 11 cycles, used a sample-barcoded 5' primer plus a J-beta primer mix. TCRdb re-analysed the 5' RACE reads in MiXCR, keeping a single row per CDR3 protein. The table includes about 1.6 million distinct CDR3 sequences, around 35% detected once. Sequencing was done on a sample of blood. The receptors were gathered from a woman in her twenties or thirties in good health.

The chain is built from TRBV15 and TRBJ2-4; D gene uncertain. The length of the CDR3 is 16 residues. V was trimmed by 5 bases and J by 1 base, leaving 15 bases between them. Germline CDR1 LNHNV, CDR2 YYDKDF (reference sequence). CDR3 region: CATSRRGWSAKNIQYF. The CDR3 DNA is TGTGCCACCAGCCGTCGAGGATGGAGTGCCAAAAACATTCAGTACTTC.

Details on this clonotype: A much larger clone differs from this one at a single base, so this may be a read error. The chain joins TRBV5-1 to TRBJ2-5; possible D gene TRBD2, 6 bases. Germline CDR1 is SGHRS and CDR2 is YFSETQ. This CDR3 has 14 residues. The CDR3 here is CASSLPRTGETLYF. The DNA for the CDR3 is TGCGCCAGCAGCTTGCCCAGGACGGGGGAGACCCTGTACTTC.

Comments on this clonotype: One end of the junction varies from germline; a read error may be responsible. The chain recombines TRBV5-1 with TRBJ2-7; D unclear. The germline CDR1 and CDR2 sequences are SGHRS and YFSETQ. The CDR3 contains 14 residues. DNA for the CDR3: TGTGCCAGCAGCTTGGCCAGGTATCGATACGAGCAGTACTTC. Protein product: CASSLARYRYEQYF.

This chain links TRBV12-3 or TRBV12-4 with TRBJ1-4; D possibly corresponds to TRBD1 (6 bases). The CDR3 loop spans 14 amino acids. V lost 3 bases to trimming and J lost 5 bases, with 10 bases between them. CDR3 amino acids: CASSFRGANEKLFF. CDR3 sequence (DNA): TGTGCCAGCAGTTTCCGGGGGGCGAATGAAAAACTGTTTTTT.